This T cell receptor beta chain was captured by sequencing in a study of T cell changes during pregnancy in multiple sclerosis. Germline CDR1 LNHDA, CDR2 SQIVND (reference sequence). V was pared by 5 bases and J by 3 bases, with 6 bases of the junction left unmatched. This CDR3 region has 14 residues. Profiled with immunoSEQ multiplex PCR; TCRdb holds only in-frame clones, not every one. The sample yields 44,000 or so clones, roughly 90% seen once. This clone was detected only a few times. The V gene is TRBV19, the J gene TRBJ2-7, with 8 bases that match TRBD1. The sample here was peripheral blood, taken in the first trimester of pregnancy. This sequence originates from a female donor in good health, enrolled as a control in a pregnancy study. The CDR3 sequence is CASSADRGNYEQYF. CDR3 DNA sequence: TGTGCCAGTAGTGCCGACAGGGGCAACTACGAGCAGTACTTC.